The present TCR beta chain was sequenced within a study of T cells of healthy individuals. This CDR3 is built from 17 residues. Germline values: CDR1 MGHRA, CDR2 YSYEKL. V lost 4 bases and J lost 0, with 18 bases in between. TCRdb used MiXCR to reprocess the 5' RACE reads, holding one entry per CDR3 protein. The table shows 60,000 to 75,000 distinct CDR3 sequences, with roughly 17% occurring only once. This clonotype was counted at least ten times. This chain links TRBV4-1 with TRBJ2-5, with D possibly matching TRBD2 (7 bases). This TCR was sampled from a human donor in good health. The CDR3 region is CASSLPSEGGYQETQYF. The CDR3 DNA reads TGCGCCAGCAGCCTACCGAGTGAGGGGGGGTACCAAGAGACCCAGTACTTC.